Shown below are 29 T cell receptor beta chains from a single sample sequenced in a study of blood T cell repertoires in COVID-19. This table comes from immunoSEQ multiplex PCR, and its TCRdb copy is limited to in-frame clones, with some not included. The sample contains 200,000 to 250,000 clones, approximately 83% of which appear only once. Sequences were obtained from PBMCs or T cells enriched from blood (not recorded which). Source of these receptors: a woman aged 40 to 50 with acute COVID-19.

The CDR3 sequence: CASSLAGLAKNIQYF. The DNA of the CDR3 is TGTGCCAGCAGCTTGGCGGGGTTAGCCAAAAACATTCAGTACTTC. The V and J genes are TRBV5-6 and TRBJ2-4; tentatively, D is TRBD2 (5 bases). This CDR3 comprises 15 residues. Germline V lookup: CDR1 SGHDT, CDR2 YYEEEE. V lost 0 bases and J lost 0, with 7 bases in between.

V usage is TRBV27 and J usage is TRBJ1-5; TRBD1 is a possible D gene (6 bases). This CDR3 contains 14 residues. Per the germline V gene, CDR1 is MNHEY and CDR2 is SMNVEV (reference sequence). The V gene lost 2 bases and the J gene lost 1 base, with 6 bases spanning the gap. The CDR3 sequence: CASSLGQSNQPQHF. The CDR3 DNA is TGTGCCAGCAGTTTAGGACAGAGCAATCAGCCCCAGCATTTT.

The J gene is TRBJ2-1, the V gene TRBV19; 8 bases fit TRBD2. V gave up 7 bases and J gave up 1 base; unmatched junction bases: 6. CDR1 is LNHDA and CDR2 is SQIVND in the germline V gene (reference sequence). This CDR3 spans 15 amino acids. The CDR3 loop is CASTMAGGSYNEQFF. CDR3 coding DNA: TGTGCCAGTACAATGGCGGGAGGTTCCTACAATGAGCAGTTCTTC. The full variable domain, rest sourced from reference TRBV19 and TRBJ2-1, is DGGITQSPKYLFRKEGQNVTLSCEQNLNHDAMYWYRQDPGQGLRLIYYSQIVNDFQKGDIAEGYSVSREKKESFPLTVTSAQKNPTAFYLCASTMAGGSYNEQFFGPGTRLTVL.

The chain joins TRBV29-1 to TRBJ2-7; D is ambiguous. From germline, CDR1 is SQVTM and CDR2 ANQGSEA. The CDR3 runs to 12 residues. V was pared by 7 bases and J by 3 bases, with 13 bases between. This chain's CDR3 is CSARHLYYEQYF. The DNA for the CDR3 is TGCAGCGCGCGACACCTTTACTACGAGCAGTACTTC.

This clone appeared once. V gene TRBV19 combines with J gene TRBJ2-4, with TRBD1 matching 9 bases. Trimming at V came to 6 bases and at J to 7 bases, leaving 10 bases not matched to a gene. Germline CDR1 and CDR2: LNHDA and SQIVND (reference sequence). The CDR3 is 15 amino acids. In DNA form, the CDR3 reads TGTGCCAGTAGAAACAGGGGGCTGGGTGGTAACATTCAGTACTTC. Its translation: CASRNRGLGGNIQYF. Full variable domain (rest looked up from reference TRBV19 and TRBJ2-4): DGGITQSPKYLFRKEGQNVTLSCEQNLNHDAMYWYRQDPGQGLRLIYYSQIVNDFQKGDIAEGYSVSREKKESFPLTVTSAQKNPTAFYLCASRNRGLGGNIQYFGAGTRLSVL.

This clone has just one count. The genes are TRBV5-1 and TRBJ2-1; 8 nucleotides agree with TRBD2. Trimming at V came to 0 bases and at J to 5 bases, leaving 4 bases not matched to a gene. CDR1 is SGHRS, CDR2 YFSETQ, per germline. CDR3 size: 15 residues. CDR3 loop: CASSLEGLGNNEQFF. The DNA for the CDR3 is TGCGCCAGCAGCTTGGAGGGACTAGGTAACAATGAGCAGTTCTTC.

The chain couples TRBV5-1 to TRBJ2-1; 9 bases match TRBD1. V lost 4 bases, J lost 5 bases, and 10 bases stayed unmatched. The CDR3 totals 16 residues. Germline CDR1 is SGHRS and CDR2 is YFSETQ. This CDR3 is CASSHTPGQGDNEQFF. The CDR3 DNA reads as TGCGCCAGCAGCCATACCCCGGGACAGGGCGACAATGAGCAGTTCTTC.

V is TRBV28 and J is TRBJ1-5, with 11 positions matching TRBD1. This CDR3 is built from 17 residues. Unmatched junction bases numbered 9, after V lost 1 base and J lost 7 bases. The germline V gene has CDR1 MDHEN and CDR2 SYDVKM. The DNA of the CDR3 is TGTGCCAGCAGTTTATCGAACCCGGGACAGGGGGGACAGCCCCAGCATTTT. Protein product: CASSLSNPGQGGQPQHF.

The chain employs TRBV3-1 (or the pseudogene TRBV3-2) and TRBJ2-7; 7 bases are shared with TRBD2. V was clipped by 2 bases and J by 7 bases; unmatched bases: 5. The CDR3 covers 13 residues. CDR1 LGHDT and CDR2 YNNKEL come from the germline V gene (reference sequence). The CDR3 DNA follows: TGTGCCAGCAGCCAAAGCGGGATTGCTGAGCAGTACTTC. Amino acids: CASSQSGIAEQYF.

This chain links TRBV7-9 with TRBJ2-1; possible D gene TRBD1, 6 bases. This CDR3 contains 13 residues. Germline CDR1 SEHNR, CDR2 FQNEAQ (reference sequence). The V and J ends lost 6 bases and 10 bases respectively, with 16 bases between them. CDR3 DNA: TGTGCCAGCAGTGGGGGCAGTTTAGACGAGCAGTTCTTC. Translated, it gives CASSGGSLDEQFF.

The chain recombines TRBV7-9 with TRBJ2-1; 8 nucleotides line up with TRBD2. This CDR3 is built from 16 residues. CDR1 is SEHNR, CDR2 FQNEAQ, per germline (reference sequence). The J segment lost 2 bases and the V segment lost 4 bases, leaving 7 bases of the junction unmatched. CDR3 nucleotide sequence: TGTGCCAGCAGCTCAGATAAGCGGGGGCCCTACAATGAGCAGTTCTTC. Amino acid sequence: CASSSDKRGPYNEQFF. The variable domain in full, completed from reference TRBV7-9 and TRBJ2-1, reads DTGVSQNPRHKITKRGQNVTFRCDPISEHNRLYWYRQTLGQGPEFLTYFQNEAQLEKSRLLSDRFSAERPKGSFSTLEIQRTEQGDSAMYLCASSSDKRGPYNEQFFGPGTRLTVL.

The gene calls are TRBV5-1 and TRBJ2-5; a weak D match, TRBD1 (6 bases). Trimming removed 2 bases at V and 1 base at J, with 9 bases between. The CDR3 length is 14 residues. Per germline, CDR1 SGHRS and CDR2 YFSETQ. In DNA form, the CDR3 reads TGCGCCAGCAGCTTTACAGGGTCCCAAGAGACCCAGTACTTC. It encodes CASSFTGSQETQYF.

The rearrangement uses TRBV10-2 and TRBJ2-2, with D possibly matching TRBD1 (8 bases). V was clipped by 6 bases and J by 7 bases, with 15 bases between them. The CDR3 runs to 14 residues. Germline values: CDR1 WSHSY, CDR2 SAAADI. The DNA of the CDR3 is TGCGCCAGCAGGGGCACAGGGGGGGTCGGGGAGCTGTTTTTT. Residues: CASRGTGGVGELFF.

The chain recombines TRBV7-2 with TRBJ1-1; 10 positions agree with TRBD1. Germline assignment: CDR1 SGHTA and CDR2 FQGNSA. The V and J ends lost 5 bases and 2 bases, in that order; junction bases with no gene match: 2. The CDR3 totals 14 residues. The CDR3 loop reads CASSATGGNTEAFF. In DNA form, the CDR3 reads TGTGCCAGCAGCGCGACAGGGGGCAACACTGAAGCTTTCTTT.

The rearrangement links TRBV5-1 to TRBJ2-7; maybe TRBD2 (6 bases). CDR3 length equals 16 residues. Trimming shortened V by 4 bases and J by 2 bases, and 19 bases separated the two germline ends. Germline CDR1 and CDR2: SGHRS and YFSETQ. CDR3 nucleotide sequence: TGCGCCAGCAGCGACCAACTAGCAATAGCCCCCTACGAGCAGTACTTC. The encoded protein is CASSDQLAIAPYEQYF.

There are a few counts of this clone. The rearrangement links TRBV6-5 to TRBJ2-3, with a tentative D call TRBD1 (6 bases). V was cut by 3 bases and J by 4 bases, with 14 bases left in between. CDR1 is MNHEY and CDR2 is SVGAGI in the germline V gene. This CDR3 comprises 15 residues. The CDR3 spells CASSYWGLSADTQYF. In DNA, the CDR3 is TGTGCCAGCAGTTATTGGGGGCTCTCGGCAGATACGCAGTATTTT.

The chain employs TRBV7-2 and TRBJ1-2, with 7 bases aligning to TRBD1. This CDR3 region has 13 residues. Per the germline V gene, CDR1 is SGHTA and CDR2 is FQGNSA. Trimming at V came to 5 bases and at J to 4 bases, leaving 4 bases not matched to a gene. CDR3 loop: CASSLGTVYGYTF. CDR3 DNA: TGTGCCAGCAGCCTAGGGACAGTCTATGGCTACACCTTC.

The rearrangement links TRBV28 to TRBJ1-4, with D possibly being TRBD1 (5 bases). The CDR3 consists of 16 residues. Germline V gives CDR1 MDHEN, CDR2 SYDVKM. Trimming stripped 7 bases from V and 0 bases from J, with 15 bases between. CDR3 in amino acids: CASNSGGVSTNEKLFF. The CDR3 nucleotides read TGTGCCAGCAACTCGGGGGGGGTCTCAACTAATGAAAAACTGTTTTTT.

This chain joins TRBV6-6 and TRBJ2-1; TRBD2 aligns across 12 bases. From germline, CDR1 is MNHNY and CDR2 SVGAGI (reference sequence). The CDR3 is 16 residues long. Germline trimming cut 6 bases from V and 6 bases from J; bases unmatched to any gene: 9. CDR3 amino acids: CASSYVPGLAGNEQFF. CDR3 in DNA: TGTGCCAGCAGCTACGTACCGGGACTAGCGGGCAATGAGCAGTTCTTC.

The chain couples TRBV10-2 to TRBJ1-5, with 10 bases that match TRBD1. V dropped 4 bases and J dropped 7; count of bases not matched to a gene: 4. Germline values: CDR1 WSHSY, CDR2 SAAADI. The CDR3 contains 14 residues. Here the CDR3 reads CASSVGQGVQPQHF. The CDR3 DNA follows: TGCGCCAGCAGTGTAGGACAGGGGGTACAGCCCCAGCATTTT.

The chain has TRBV12-5 and TRBJ2-2; TRBD1 matches 11 bases. The V and J ends lost 5 bases and 4 bases, in that order; junction bases with no gene match: 9. Germline CDR1 and CDR2: LGHNT and FRNRAP. The CDR3 length is 17 residues. For the CDR3, the DNA is TGTGCTAGTGGTCCTAGAGGGACAGGGGGTCTCACCGGGGAGCTGTTTTTT. Its translation: CASGPRGTGGLTGELFF.

The CDR3 protein is CASTAGGFVRTEAFF. In nucleotides, the CDR3 is TGTGCCAGTACGGCGGGGGGATTCGTTCGCACTGAAGCTTTCTTT. The J gene is TRBJ1-1, the V gene TRBV19; D is possibly TRBD1 (5 bases). The CDR3 is 15 residues long. Germline loops: CDR1 LNHDA, CDR2 SQIVND (reference sequence). V lost 7 bases to trimming and J lost 4 bases, with 19 bases between them.

The chain couples TRBV10-1 to TRBJ2-3, with TRBD2 identical over 10 bases. The germline V gene encodes CDR1 WNHNN and CDR2 SYGVQD (reference sequence). V shed 3 bases and J 7 bases; nucleotides not matched to a gene: 10. The CDR3 runs 16 residues. This CDR3 reads CASSDTLTSGTNTQYF. The DNA for the CDR3 is TGCGCCAGCAGTGATACCTTAACTAGCGGGACAAATACGCAGTATTTT.

V is TRBV28 and J is TRBJ2-3; 10 nucleotides agree with TRBD2. The CDR3 consists of 15 residues. Germline lookup yields CDR1 MDHEN and CDR2 SYDVKM. The ends lost 5 bases at V and 0 bases at J; junction bases unmatched: 2. CDR3 sequence (DNA): TGTGCCAGCAGTACACTAGCGGGGAGCACAGATACGCAGTATTTT. Protein product: CASSTLAGSTDTQYF.

Of note for this clone: A much bigger clone sits one base away, suggesting this may be a read error. V gene TRBV7-9 combines with J gene TRBJ2-2; D is ambiguous. This CDR3 region has 14 residues. From germline, CDR1 is SEHNR and CDR2 FQNEAQ (reference sequence). The germline V and J ends were trimmed by 3 bases and 0 bases, with 5 bases remaining between them. The CDR3 loop reads CASSFGANTGELFF. DNA for the CDR3: TGTGCCAGCAGCTTTGGAGCGAACACCGGGGAGCTGTTTTTT. The variable domain in full, completed from reference TRBV7-9 and TRBJ2-2, reads DTGVSQNPRHKITKRGQNVTFRCDPISEHNRLYWYRQTLGQGPEFLTYFQNEAQLEKSRLLSDRFSAERPKGSFSTLEIQRTEQGDSAMYLCASSFGANTGELFFGEGSRLTVL.

The rearrangement uses TRBV13 and TRBJ1-1, with TRBD1 matching 7 bases. V shed 10 bases and J 2 bases; nucleotides not matched to a gene: 4. Germline V gene sequence: CDR1 PRHDT, CDR2 FYEKMQ (reference sequence). The CDR3 covers 12 residues. The CDR3 DNA sequence: TGTGCCACCCGGACAGGAAACACTGAAGCTTTCTTT. Amino acid sequence: CATRTGNTEAFF.

This chain links TRBV4-2 with TRBJ2-3, with a weak D call TRBD2 (6 bases). CDR1 LGHNA and CDR2 YNFKEQ come from the germline V gene. Trimming took 3 bases from V and 5 from J, leaving 6 bases between them. This CDR3 contains 12 residues. For the CDR3, the DNA is TGTGCCAGCAGCCAGGGAGGAGATACGCAGTATTTT. Translation: CASSQGGDTQYF.

This sequence joins TRBV18 and TRBJ1-6, with TRBD1 matching 7 bases. The junction had 8 bases not matched to a gene; V was cut back by 6 bases and J by 9 bases. This CDR3 region has 14 residues. The germline gives CDR1 KGHSH, CDR2 LQKENI. The CDR3 nucleotides read TGTGCCAGCTCGGGAGAACAGGGGAGTTCACCCCTCCACTTT. Its protein product is CASSGEQGSSPLHF.

J is TRBJ2-1 and V is TRBV5-1; 8 positions agree with TRBD2. The CDR3 length is 15 residues. Trimming at V came to 4 bases and at J to 8 bases, leaving 11 bases not matched to a gene. Germline CDR1 SGHRS, CDR2 YFSETQ. The chain's CDR3 is CASSIGLAIRDEQFF. CDR3 nucleotide sequence: TGCGCCAGCAGCATCGGACTAGCAATTAGAGATGAGCAGTTCTTC.